Shown below are 12 T cell receptor beta chains from a single sample sequenced in a study of T cells in Graves' hyperthyroidism and ophthalmopathy. Amplified TCR beta CDR3 regions derived from RNA transcripts. HTBI primers drove first-round RT-PCR of the TCR CDR3. MiXCR, run by TCRdb on the multiplex PCR reads, gives a single entry per CDR3 protein. The repertoire includes about 560,000 distinct CDR3 sequences, 15% to 19% of them detected once, and about 7% sits in the top ten. The sequenced sample was blood. All receptors come from a woman aged 25 to 39 with Graves' hyperthyroidism.

This clonotype was detected ten times or more. This rearrangement joins TRBV30 to TRBJ2-2; a possible D gene is TRBD1 (5 bases). In germline, CDR1 is GTSNPN, CDR2 SVGIG (reference sequence). There are 15 residues in the CDR3. The V end was cut by 2 bases, the J end by 4 bases, with 14 bases between. The CDR3 DNA reads as TGTGCCTGGAGTAAGGGGCTCGTGGGCACCGGGGAGCTGTTTTTT. Translating it yields CAWSKGLVGTGELFF.

In this sample, this clonotype turned up a few times. V usage is TRBV6-1 and J usage is TRBJ2-1, with TRBD2 identical over 14 bases. Germline loops: CDR1 MNHNS, CDR2 SASEGT. J was trimmed by 7 bases and V by 11 bases; bases with no gene match: 7. The CDR3 extends over 14 amino acids. The CDR3 DNA reads as TGTGCCGGCACAAGGACTAGCGGGAGGAATGAGCAGTTCTTC. Encoded protein: CAGTRTSGRNEQFF.

This clonotype was found a few times. V is TRBV9 and J is TRBJ1-1; TRBD1 might be the D (5 bases). This CDR3 has 14 amino acids. Germline V gene lookup returns CDR1 SGDLS and CDR2 YYNGEE. V lost 3 bases and J 5 bases, leaving 14 bases between the germline ends. The CDR3 DNA is TGTGCCAGCAGCGCCAGGGTCACAAGTACTGAAGCTTTCTTT. This codes for CASSARVTSTEAFF.

The V call is TRBV27, the J call TRBJ2-7; D is ambiguous. This CDR3 spans 14 amino acids. V lost 3 bases and J 5 bases, leaving 14 bases between the germline ends. Germline loops: CDR1 MNHEY, CDR2 SMNVEV (reference sequence). DNA of the CDR3: TGTGCCAGCAGTTTCGACTGGAAGGTCAACGAGCAGTACTTC. Translating it yields CASSFDWKVNEQYF.

V and J are TRBV4-2 and TRBJ1-3; D not certain. The CDR3 is 15 amino acids. CDR1 is LGHNA, CDR2 YNFKEQ, per germline. The V end lost 0 bases, the J end lost 4 bases, and 10 bases lay between the germline ends. CDR3 amino acids: CASSQEIPLGNTIYF. The CDR3 DNA reads TGTGCCAGCAGCCAAGAGATCCCCCTCGGAAACACCATATATTTT.

J is TRBJ2-7 and V is TRBV11-2; D remains ambiguous. The length of the CDR3 is 12 residues. V lost 3 bases, J lost 6 bases, and 9 bases lay in between. Germline assignment: CDR1 SGHAT and CDR2 FQNNGV. CDR3 nucleotides: TGTGCCAGCAGCTTTGGCAGGCTCGAGCAGTACTTC. Translation: CASSFGRLEQYF.

The J gene is TRBJ2-3, the V gene TRBV12-3 or TRBV12-4; D perhaps matches TRBD1 (5 bases). The CDR3 contains 16 residues. V shed 5 bases and J shed 0 bases, with 15 bases lying between them. CDR3 bases: TGTGCCAGCAGTCCATACAGGTTCTCAAGCACAGATACGCAGTATTTT. It yields the protein CASSPYRFSSTDTQYF.

This clonotype came up a few times. V gene TRBV18 combines with J gene TRBJ2-7; TRBD2 matches at 11 bases. Germline V gene data show CDR1 as KGHSH and CDR2 as LQKENI. The CDR3 sequence is 18 residues long. The J segment lost 3 bases and the V segment lost 4 bases, leaving 14 bases of the junction unmatched. The CDR3 DNA follows: TGTGCCAGCTCACGTACCGGGACTAGCGGTACGGGGGACTACGAGCAGTACTTC. This codes for CASSRTGTSGTGDYEQYF.

This clonotype has at least ten counts. This sequence joins TRBV10-3 and TRBJ2-7, with 13 bases identical to TRBD2. CDR1 is ENHRY and CDR2 is SYGVKD in the germline V gene. The CDR3 runs to 15 residues. After removal of 10 bases from V and 3 bases from J, the junction contained 9 bases not matched to a gene. The CDR3: CATRTSGSRSYEQYF. The DNA for the CDR3 is TGTGCCACTCGGACTAGCGGGAGCCGAAGCTACGAGCAGTACTTC.

This sequence joins TRBV19 and TRBJ2-3; 8 positions match TRBD2. Germline CDR1 reads LNHDA; CDR2 reads SQIVND (reference sequence). The CDR3 contains 15 residues. Trimming at V came to 4 bases and at J to 6 bases, leaving 9 bases not matched to a gene. The CDR3 is CASSNLAGQRDTQYF. For the CDR3, the DNA is TGTGCCAGTAGTAACTTAGCGGGGCAAAGGGATACGCAGTATTTT.

Ten or more counts support this clonotype. The chain couples TRBV28 to TRBJ2-5; perhaps TRBD1 as D (5 bases). The CDR3 extends over 13 amino acids. Germline lookup yields CDR1 MDHEN and CDR2 SYDVKM. V was clipped by 8 bases and J by 2 bases, with 12 bases between them. CDR3 protein: CASGRQTQETQYF. The CDR3 region has the DNA TGTGCCAGCGGAAGACAGACTCAAGAGACCCAGTACTTC.

This clonotype was seen repeatedly, ten times or more. The chain combines TRBV30 with TRBJ1-1; 8 bases map to TRBD1. J lost 1 base, V lost 7 bases, and 5 bases had no gene match. The germline V gene has CDR1 GTSNPN and CDR2 SVGIG (reference sequence). The CDR3 extends over 13 amino acids. CDR3 in amino acids: CAYTGGSNTEAFF. For the CDR3, the DNA is TGTGCCTACACAGGGGGGTCGAACACTGAAGCTTTCTTT.